Presented here are 6 T cell receptor beta chains from one specimen sequenced in a study of T cells after yellow fever vaccination. A single record per CDR3 protein comes from TCRdb applying MiXCR to the 5' RACE reads. The sample has about 500,000 distinct CDR3 sequences, less than 20% seen once. The sequencing used PBMCs, collected about 5 days after the first yellow fever vaccination. The receptors come from a man aged 18 to 30 who received the YFV17D yellow fever vaccine.

This clonotype occurred a few times. The chain employs TRBV6-1 and TRBJ2-1; D remains unclear. Per germline, CDR1 MNHNS and CDR2 SASEGT. Trimming removed 6 bases from V and 0 bases from J, with 9 bases in between. This CDR3 contains 14 residues. The CDR3 DNA follows: TGTGCCAGCAGGGTTTGGGACTCCTACAATGAGCAGTTCTTC. Translating it yields CASRVWDSYNEQFF.

This clonotype occurred a few times. The chain links TRBV10-3 to TRBJ1-1; D is unclear. Germline lookup yields CDR1 ENHRY and CDR2 SYGVKD. Deletions cut 10 bases from V and 1 base from J, with 13 bases between. This CDR3 region has 13 residues. The CDR3 region has the DNA TGTGCCACCCTGAGGGAAGGGAACACTGAAGCTTTCTTT. It specifies CATLREGNTEAFF.

The V call is TRBV5-6, the J call TRBJ1-1; D is possibly TRBD1 (5 bases). This CDR3 is 16 amino acids long. V shed 3 bases and J shed 1 base, with 16 bases lying between them. Looked up from germline, CDR1 is SGHDT and CDR2 is YYEEEE. The CDR3 sequence: CASSWGERLGNTEAFF. CDR3 nucleotides: TGTGCCAGCAGCTGGGGGGAGAGGCTGGGGAACACTGAAGCTTTCTTT.

This clonotype has more than one count but fewer than ten. This chain connects TRBV6-1 to TRBJ1-4; possible D gene TRBD1, 6 bases. The CDR3 runs 16 residues. Germline V CDR1 and CDR2: MNHNS, SASEGT. Trimming stripped 6 bases from V and 1 base from J, with 15 bases between. The CDR3 DNA is TGTGCCAGCAGCTCACAGGGTGGGCGAACTAATGAAAAACTGTTTTTT. Translation: CASSSQGGRTNEKLFF.

This sequence joins TRBV24-1 and TRBJ2-3; 13 bases agree with TRBD2. The CDR3 contains 17 residues. V lost 0 bases to trimming and J lost 4 bases; unmatched junction nucleotides: 3. The germline gives CDR1 KGHDR, CDR2 SFDVKD. The CDR3: CATSDLTSGGAPDTQYF. The CDR3 nucleotides are TGTGCCACCAGTGATTTGACTAGCGGGGGGGCCCCAGATACGCAGTATTTT.

This clonotype was counted a few times. The chain recombines TRBV4-3 with TRBJ1-2, with D perhaps matching TRBD1 (5 bases). The V gene lost 0 bases and the J gene lost 4 bases, with 15 bases spanning the gap. Germline values: CDR1 LGHNA, CDR2 YSLEER. This CDR3 spans 16 amino acids. The CDR3 sequence: CASSQDRDGLVYGYTF. The CDR3 DNA sequence: TGCGCCAGCAGCCAAGATAGGGACGGGTTAGTCTATGGCTACACCTTC.